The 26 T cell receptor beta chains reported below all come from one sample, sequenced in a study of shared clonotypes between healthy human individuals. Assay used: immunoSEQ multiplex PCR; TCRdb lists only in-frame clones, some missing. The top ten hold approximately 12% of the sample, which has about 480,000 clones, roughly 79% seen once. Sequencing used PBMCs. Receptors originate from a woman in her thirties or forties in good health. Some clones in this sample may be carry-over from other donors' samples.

The CDR3 spells CASSLTGDTEAFF. The CDR3 region has the DNA TGTGCCAGCAGTTTAACAGGGGACACTGAAGCTTTCTTT. The rearrangement uses TRBV6-4 and TRBJ1-1, with 7 positions matching TRBD1. Germline V gene data show CDR1 as MRHNA and CDR2 as SNTAGT. V gave up 5 bases and J gave up 3 bases; unmatched junction bases: 3. This CDR3 spans 13 amino acids.

In nucleotides, the CDR3 is TGTGCCAGCAGCTTAGCCAGAGCACTACCTGCGAACACTGAAGCTTTCTTT. Its protein product is CASSLARALPANTEAFF. This chain links TRBV7-9 with TRBJ1-1, with D uncertain. Germline values: CDR1 SEHNR, CDR2 FQNEAQ (reference sequence). V was trimmed by 0 bases and J by 1 base, leaving 15 bases between them. This CDR3 is built from 17 residues.

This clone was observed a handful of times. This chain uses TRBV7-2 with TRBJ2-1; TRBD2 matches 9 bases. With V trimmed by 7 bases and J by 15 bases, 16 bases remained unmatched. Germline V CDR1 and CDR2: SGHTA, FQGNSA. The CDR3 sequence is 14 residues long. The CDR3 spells CASTLSWREGRSFF. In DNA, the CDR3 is TGTGCCAGCACCCTTAGCTGGCGGGAGGGCCGTTCGTTCTTC.

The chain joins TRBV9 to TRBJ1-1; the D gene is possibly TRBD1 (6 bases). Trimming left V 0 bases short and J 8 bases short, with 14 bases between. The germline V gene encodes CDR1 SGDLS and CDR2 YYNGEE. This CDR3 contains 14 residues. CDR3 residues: CASSVAPQGREAFF. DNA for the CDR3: TGTGCCAGCAGCGTAGCCCCACAGGGTCGGGAAGCTTTCTTT.

As DNA, the CDR3 is TGTGCCAGCAGCTCCCCCCGGGGTCGTGGGAGGGTGAAGGAGACCCAGTACTTC. Translated, it gives CASSSPRGRGRVKETQYF. The chain uses TRBV11-3 and TRBJ2-5; 7 positions match TRBD2. This CDR3 contains 18 residues. After removal of 4 bases from V and 5 bases from J, the junction contained 19 bases not matched to a gene. CDR1 is SGHNT and CDR2 is YENEEA in the germline V gene.

The CDR3 region is CASSELRDEQYF. The CDR3 DNA reads TGTGCCAGCAGTGAACTCAGGGACGAGCAGTACTTC. V usage is TRBV6-1 and J usage is TRBJ2-7, with a tentative D call TRBD1 (5 bases). The CDR3 is 12 residues long. V dropped 2 bases and J dropped 5 bases, with 7 bases sitting between them. Germline CDR1 reads MNHNS; CDR2 reads SASEGT.

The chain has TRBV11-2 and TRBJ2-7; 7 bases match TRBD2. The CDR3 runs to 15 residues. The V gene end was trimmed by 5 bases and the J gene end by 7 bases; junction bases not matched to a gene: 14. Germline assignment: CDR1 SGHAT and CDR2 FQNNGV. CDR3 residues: CASSPQKAGYGEQYF. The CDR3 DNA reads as TGTGCCAGCAGCCCCCAGAAAGCGGGGTATGGGGAGCAGTACTTC.

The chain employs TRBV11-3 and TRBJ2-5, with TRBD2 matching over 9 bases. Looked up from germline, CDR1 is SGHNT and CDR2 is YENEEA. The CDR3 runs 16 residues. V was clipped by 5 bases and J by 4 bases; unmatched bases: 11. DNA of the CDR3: TGTGCCAGCAGCCCGGGGGGTAGCGGGAGAGTAGAGACCCAGTACTTC. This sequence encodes CASSPGGSGRVETQYF. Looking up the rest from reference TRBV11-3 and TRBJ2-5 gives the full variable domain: EAGVVQSPRYKIIEKKQPVAFWCNPISGHNTLYWYLQNLGQGPELLIRYENEEAVDDSQLPKDRFSAERLKGVDSTLKIQPAELGDSAVYLCASSPGGSGRVETQYFGPGTRLLVL.

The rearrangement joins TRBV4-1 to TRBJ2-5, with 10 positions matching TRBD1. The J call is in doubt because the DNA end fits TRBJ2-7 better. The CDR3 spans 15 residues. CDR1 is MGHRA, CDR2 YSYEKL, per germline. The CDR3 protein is CASSQGTGGSYEQYF. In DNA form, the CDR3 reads TGCGCCAGCAGCCAAGGGACAGGGGGTTCCTACGAGCAGTACTTC.

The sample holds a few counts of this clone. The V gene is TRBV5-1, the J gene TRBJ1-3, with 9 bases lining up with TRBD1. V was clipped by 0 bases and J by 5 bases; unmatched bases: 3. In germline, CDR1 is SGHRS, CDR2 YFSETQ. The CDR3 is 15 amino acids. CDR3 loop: CASSLGDRGRNTIYF. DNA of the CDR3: TGCGCCAGCAGCTTGGGTGACAGGGGGAGAAACACCATATATTTT.

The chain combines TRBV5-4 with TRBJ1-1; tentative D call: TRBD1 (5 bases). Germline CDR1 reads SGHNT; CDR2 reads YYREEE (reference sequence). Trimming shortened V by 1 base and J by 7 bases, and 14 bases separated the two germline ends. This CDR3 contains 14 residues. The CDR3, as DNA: TGTGCCAGCAGCTTGTCTGGCAGAGGGGTTGAAGCTTTCTTT. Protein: CASSLSGRGVEAFF.

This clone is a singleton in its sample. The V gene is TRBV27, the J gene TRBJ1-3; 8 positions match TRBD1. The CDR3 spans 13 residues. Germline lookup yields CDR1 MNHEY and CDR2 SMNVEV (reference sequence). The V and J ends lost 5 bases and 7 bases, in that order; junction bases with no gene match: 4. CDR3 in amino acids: CASSTRQGNTIYF. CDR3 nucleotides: TGTGCCAGCAGTACCCGACAGGGGAACACCATATATTTT.

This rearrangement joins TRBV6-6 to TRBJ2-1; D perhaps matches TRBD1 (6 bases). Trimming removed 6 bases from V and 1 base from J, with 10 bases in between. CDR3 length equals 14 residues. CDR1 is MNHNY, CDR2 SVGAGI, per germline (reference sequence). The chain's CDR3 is CASSSGQSYNEQFF. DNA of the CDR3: TGTGCCAGCAGCTCGGGACAATCCTACAATGAGCAGTTCTTC.

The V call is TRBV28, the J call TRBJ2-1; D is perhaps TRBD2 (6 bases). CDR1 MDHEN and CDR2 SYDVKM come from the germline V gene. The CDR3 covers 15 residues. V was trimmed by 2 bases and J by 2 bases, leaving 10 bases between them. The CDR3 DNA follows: TGTGCCAGCAGTTTAGTCCGCGGGGCCTACAATGAGCAGTTCTTC. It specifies CASSLVRGAYNEQFF. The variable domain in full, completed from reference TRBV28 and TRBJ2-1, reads DVKVTQSSRYLVKRTGEKVFLECVQDMDHENMFWYRQDPGLGLRLIYFSYDVKMKEKGDIPEGYSVSREKKERFSLILESASTNQTSMYLCASSLVRGAYNEQFFGPGTRLTVL.

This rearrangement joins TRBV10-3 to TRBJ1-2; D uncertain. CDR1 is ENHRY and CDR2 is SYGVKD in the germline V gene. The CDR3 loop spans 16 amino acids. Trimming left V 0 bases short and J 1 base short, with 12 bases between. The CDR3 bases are TGTGCCATCAGTGAGTCAAACACCCTTTTTAACTATGGCTACACCTTC. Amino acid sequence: CAISESNTLFNYGYTF.

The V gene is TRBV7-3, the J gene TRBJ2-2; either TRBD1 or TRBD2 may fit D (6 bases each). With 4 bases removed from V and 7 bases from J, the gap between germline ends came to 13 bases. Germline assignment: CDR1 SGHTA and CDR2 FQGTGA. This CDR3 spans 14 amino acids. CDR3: CASSSAGGGGELFF. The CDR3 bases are TGTGCCAGCAGCTCCGCCGGAGGGGGCGGGGAGCTGTTTTTT.

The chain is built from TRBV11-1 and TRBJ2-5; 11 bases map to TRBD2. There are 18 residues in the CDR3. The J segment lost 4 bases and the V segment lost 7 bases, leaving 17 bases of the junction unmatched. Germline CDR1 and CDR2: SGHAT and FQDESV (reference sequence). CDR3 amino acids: CASTKTGTSGPRGETQYF. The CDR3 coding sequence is TGTGCCAGCACTAAGACAGGGACTAGCGGACCCAGGGGAGAGACCCAGTACTTC. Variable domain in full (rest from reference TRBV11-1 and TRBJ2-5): EAEVAQSPRYKITEKSQAVAFWCDPISGHATLYWYRQILGQGPELLVQFQDESVVDDSQLPKDRFSAERLKGVDSTLKIQPAELGDSAMYLCASTKTGTSGPRGETQYFGPGTRLLVL.

CDR3: CASSLPGIREQYF. CDR3 bases: TGTGCCAGCAGCTTACCCGGGATCCGCGAGCAGTACTTC. V gene TRBV7-2 combines with J gene TRBJ2-7, with a possible D match to TRBD2 (5 bases). The V end was cut by 2 bases, the J end by 6 bases, with 11 bases between. The CDR3 extends over 13 amino acids. CDR1 is SGHTA, CDR2 FQGNSA, per germline.

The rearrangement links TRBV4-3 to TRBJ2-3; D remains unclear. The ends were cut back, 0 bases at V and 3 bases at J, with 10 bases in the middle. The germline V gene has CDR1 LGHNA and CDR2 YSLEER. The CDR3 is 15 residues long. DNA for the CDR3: TGCGCCAGCAGCCAAGATTGGAGCAGGACAGATACGCAGTATTTT. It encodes CASSQDWSRTDTQYF.

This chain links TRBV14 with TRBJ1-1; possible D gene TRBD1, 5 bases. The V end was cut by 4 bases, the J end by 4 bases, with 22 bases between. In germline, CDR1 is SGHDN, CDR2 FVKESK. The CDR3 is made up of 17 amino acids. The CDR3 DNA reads TGTGCCAGCAGCCGACTACTACCAGCAGGGTATGGCACTGAAGCTTTCTTT. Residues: CASSRLLPAGYGTEAFF. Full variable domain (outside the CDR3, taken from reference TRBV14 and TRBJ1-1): EAGVTQFPSHSVIEKGQTVTLRCDPISGHDNLYWYRRVMGKEIKFLLHFVKESKQDESGMPNNRFLAERTGGTYSTLKVQPAELEDSGVYFCASSRLLPAGYGTEAFFGQGTRLTVV.

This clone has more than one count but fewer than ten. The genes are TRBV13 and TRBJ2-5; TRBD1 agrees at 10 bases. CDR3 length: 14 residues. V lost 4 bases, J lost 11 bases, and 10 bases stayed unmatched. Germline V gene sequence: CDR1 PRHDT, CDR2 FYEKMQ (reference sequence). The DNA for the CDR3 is TGTGCCAGCAGCTCCCGACAGGGGGCGGATGAGCAGTACTTC. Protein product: CASSSRQGADEQYF.

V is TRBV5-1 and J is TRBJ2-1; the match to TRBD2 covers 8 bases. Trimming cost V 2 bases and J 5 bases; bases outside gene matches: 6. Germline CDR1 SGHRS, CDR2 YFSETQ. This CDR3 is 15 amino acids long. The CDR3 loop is CASSLVAGSHNEQFF. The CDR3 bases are TGCGCCAGCAGCTTAGTAGCGGGAAGCCACAATGAGCAGTTCTTC. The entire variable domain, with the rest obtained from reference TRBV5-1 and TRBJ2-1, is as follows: KAGVTQTPRYLIKTRGQQVTLSCSPISGHRSVSWYQQTPGQGLQFLFEYFSETQRNKGNFPGRFSGRQFSNSRSEMNVSTLELGDSALYLCASSLVAGSHNEQFFGPGTRLTVL.

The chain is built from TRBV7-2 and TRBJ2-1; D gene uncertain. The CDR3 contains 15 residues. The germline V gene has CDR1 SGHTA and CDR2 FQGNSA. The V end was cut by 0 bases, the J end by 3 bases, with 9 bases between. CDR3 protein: CASSLAMSGYNEQFF. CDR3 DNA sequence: TGTGCCAGCAGCTTAGCGATGTCAGGCTACAATGAGCAGTTCTTC.

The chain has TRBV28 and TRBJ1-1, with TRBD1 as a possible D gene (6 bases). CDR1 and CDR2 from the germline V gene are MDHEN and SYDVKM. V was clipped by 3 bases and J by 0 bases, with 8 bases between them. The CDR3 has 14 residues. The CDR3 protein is CASSFGGMNTEAFF. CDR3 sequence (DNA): TGTGCCAGCAGTTTTGGGGGCATGAACACTGAAGCTTTCTTT.

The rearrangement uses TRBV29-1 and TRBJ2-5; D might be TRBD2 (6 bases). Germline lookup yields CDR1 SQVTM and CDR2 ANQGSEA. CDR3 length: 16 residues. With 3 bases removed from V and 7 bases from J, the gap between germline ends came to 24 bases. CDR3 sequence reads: CSVDPRPRTMIGTQYF. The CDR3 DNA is TGCAGCGTTGACCCCCGGCCCCGGACTATGATCGGGACCCAGTACTTC. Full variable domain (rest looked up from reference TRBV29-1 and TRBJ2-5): SAVISQKPSRDICQRGTSLTIQCQVDSQVTMMFWYRQQPGQSLTLIATANQGSEATYESGFVIDKFPISRPNLTFSTLTVSNMSPEDSSIYLCSVDPRPRTMIGTQYFGPGTRLLVL.

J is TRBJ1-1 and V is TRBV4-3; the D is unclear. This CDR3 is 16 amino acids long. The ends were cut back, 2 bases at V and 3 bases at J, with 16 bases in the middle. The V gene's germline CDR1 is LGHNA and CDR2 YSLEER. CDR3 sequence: CASSQTLRDEDTEAFF. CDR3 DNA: TGCGCCAGCAGCCAAACTCTTCGAGACGAGGACACTGAAGCTTTCTTT.